Sequencing of this TCR beta chain was carried out in a study of T cells in Graves' hyperthyroidism and ophthalmopathy. Turning to the study itself: Pretreatment peripheral blood was obtained at initial diagnosis. Notes on the study in general: A model of 13 V-J features distinguished ophthalmopathy from stable hyperthyroidism.

CDR3 length: 17 amino acids. Trimming removed 6 bases from V and 2 bases from J; junction bases left unmatched: 5. Germline V gene data show CDR1 as SGHAT and CDR2 as FQDESV (reference sequence). On this clonotype itself: Its matching antigen is unknown.

Diagnoses rested on clinical symptoms, serum thyroxine and TRAb, thyroid ultrasound and orbital computed tomography. TCR beta CDR3 regions were amplified from RNA. When the TCR CDR3 underwent first-round RT-PCR, the HTBI primer set was used. MiXCR was run by TCRdb on the multiplex PCR reads, yielding one entry per CDR3 protein. The table has about 600,000 distinct CDR3 sequences, roughly 15% seen once. Input material: blood. The TCR was taken from a woman in her fifties or sixties with Graves' ophthalmopathy. The gene calls are TRBV11-1 and TRBJ2-6; 12 bases are a match to TRBD1. CDR3 loop: CASRDGTGGTGANVLTF. CDR3 nucleotide sequence: TGTGCCAGCAGGGATGGGACAGGGGGCACTGGGGCCAACGTCCTGACTTTC. Together with reference TRBV11-1 and TRBJ2-6, the CDR3 gives the full variable domain: EAEVAQSPRYKITEKSQAVAFWCDPISGHATLYWYRQILGQGPELLVQFQDESVVDDSQLPKDRFSAERLKGVDSTLKIQPAELGDSAMYLCASRDGTGGTGANVLTFGAGSRLTVL.